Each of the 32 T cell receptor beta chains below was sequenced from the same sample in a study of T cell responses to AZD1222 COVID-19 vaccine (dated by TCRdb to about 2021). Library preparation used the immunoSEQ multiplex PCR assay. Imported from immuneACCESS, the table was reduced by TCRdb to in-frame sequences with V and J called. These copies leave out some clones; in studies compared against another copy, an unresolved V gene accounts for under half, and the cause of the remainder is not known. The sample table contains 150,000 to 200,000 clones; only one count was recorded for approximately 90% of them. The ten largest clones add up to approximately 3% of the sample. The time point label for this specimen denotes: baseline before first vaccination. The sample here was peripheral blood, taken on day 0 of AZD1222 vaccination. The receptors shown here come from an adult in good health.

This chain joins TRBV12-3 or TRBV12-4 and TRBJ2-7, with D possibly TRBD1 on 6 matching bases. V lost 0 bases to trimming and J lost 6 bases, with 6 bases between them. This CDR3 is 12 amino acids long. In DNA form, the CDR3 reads TGTGCCAGCAGTTTAGCAGGGGGCGAGCAGTACTTC. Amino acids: CASSLAGGEQYF.

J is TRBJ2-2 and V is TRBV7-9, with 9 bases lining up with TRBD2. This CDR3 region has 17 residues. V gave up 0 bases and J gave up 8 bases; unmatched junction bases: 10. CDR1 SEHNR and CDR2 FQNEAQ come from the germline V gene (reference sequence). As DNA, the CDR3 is TGTGCCAGCAGCTTAGCCCGGACTAGCGCAAGACCAGGGGAGCTGTTTTTT. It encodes CASSLARTSARPGELFF.

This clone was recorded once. The CDR3 DNA reads TGTGCCATCAGTGAATCTCGGCAGGGGACCGGCTACACCTTC. The encoded protein is CAISESRQGTGYTF. This chain joins TRBV10-3 and TRBJ1-2; D is perhaps TRBD1 (6 bases). The CDR3 totals 14 residues. Looked up from germline, CDR1 is ENHRY and CDR2 is SYGVKD. Trimming cost V 3 bases and J 8 bases, with 16 bases left between them.

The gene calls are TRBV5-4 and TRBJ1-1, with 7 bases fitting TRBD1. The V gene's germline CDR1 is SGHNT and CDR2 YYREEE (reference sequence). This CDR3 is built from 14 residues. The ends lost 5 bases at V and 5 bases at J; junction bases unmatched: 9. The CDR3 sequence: CASSPDRVVTEAFF. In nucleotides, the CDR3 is TGTGCCAGCAGTCCCGACAGGGTGGTTACTGAAGCTTTCTTT.

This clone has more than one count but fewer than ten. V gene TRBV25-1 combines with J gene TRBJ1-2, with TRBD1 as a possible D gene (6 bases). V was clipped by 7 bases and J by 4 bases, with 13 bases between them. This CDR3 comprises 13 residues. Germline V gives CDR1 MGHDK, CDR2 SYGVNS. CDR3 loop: CASMGTTGYGYTF. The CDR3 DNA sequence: TGTGCCAGCATGGGGACAACGGGCTATGGCTACACCTTC.

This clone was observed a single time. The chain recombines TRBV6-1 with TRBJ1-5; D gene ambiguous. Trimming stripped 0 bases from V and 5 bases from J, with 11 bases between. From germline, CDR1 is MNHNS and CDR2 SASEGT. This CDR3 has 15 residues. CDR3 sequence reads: CASSEARGPDQPQHF. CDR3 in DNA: TGTGCCAGCAGTGAAGCACGGGGTCCTGATCAGCCCCAGCATTTT.

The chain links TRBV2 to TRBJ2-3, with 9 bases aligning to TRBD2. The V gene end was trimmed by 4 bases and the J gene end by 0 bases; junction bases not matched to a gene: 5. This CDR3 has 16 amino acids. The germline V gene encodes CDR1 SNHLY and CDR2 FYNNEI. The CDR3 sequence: CASSGGLAGSTDTQYF. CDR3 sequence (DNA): TGTGCCAGCAGTGGGGGTCTAGCGGGGAGCACAGATACGCAGTATTTT. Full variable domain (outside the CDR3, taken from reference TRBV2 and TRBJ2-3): EPEVTQTPSHQVTQMGQEVILRCVPISNHLYFYWYRQILGQKVEFLVSFYNNEISEKSEIFDDQFSVERPDGSNFTLKIRSTKLEDSAMYFCASSGGLAGSTDTQYFGPGTRLTVL.

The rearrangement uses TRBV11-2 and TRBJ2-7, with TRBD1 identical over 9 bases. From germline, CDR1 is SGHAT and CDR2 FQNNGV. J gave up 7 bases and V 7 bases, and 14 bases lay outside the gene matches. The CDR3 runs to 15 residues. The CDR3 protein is CASMLRTGTGLEQYF. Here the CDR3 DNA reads TGTGCCAGCATGTTAAGGACCGGGACAGGGTTGGAGCAGTACTTC. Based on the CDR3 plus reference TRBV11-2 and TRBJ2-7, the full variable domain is EAGVAQSPRYKIIEKRQSVAFWCNPISGHATLYWYQQILGQGPKLLIQFQNNGVVDDSQLPKDRFSAERLKGVDSTLKIQPAKLEDSAVYLCASMLRTGTGLEQYFGPGTRLTVT.

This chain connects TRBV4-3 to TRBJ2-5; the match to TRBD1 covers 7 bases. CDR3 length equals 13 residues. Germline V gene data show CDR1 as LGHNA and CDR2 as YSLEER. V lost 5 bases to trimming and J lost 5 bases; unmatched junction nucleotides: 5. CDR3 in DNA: TGCGCCAGCAGCTCGGGACAGCGGGAGACCCAGTACTTC. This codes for CASSSGQRETQYF.

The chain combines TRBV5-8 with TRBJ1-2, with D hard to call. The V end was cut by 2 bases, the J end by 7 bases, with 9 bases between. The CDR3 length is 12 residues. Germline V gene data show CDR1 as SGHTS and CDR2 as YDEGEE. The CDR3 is CASSLNGPGYTF. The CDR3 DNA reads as TGTGCCAGCAGCTTAAACGGGCCTGGCTACACCTTC. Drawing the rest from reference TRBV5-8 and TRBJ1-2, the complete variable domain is EAGVTQSPTHLIKTRGQQATLRCSPISGHTSVYWYQQALGLGLQFLLWYDEGEERNRGNFPPRFSGRQFPNYSSELNVNALELEDSALYLCASSLNGPGYTFGSGTRLTVV.

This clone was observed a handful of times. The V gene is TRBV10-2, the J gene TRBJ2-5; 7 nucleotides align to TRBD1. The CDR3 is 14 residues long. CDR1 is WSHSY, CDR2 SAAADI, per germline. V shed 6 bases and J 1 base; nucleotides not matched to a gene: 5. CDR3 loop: CASRQGQLQETQYF. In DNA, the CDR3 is TGCGCCAGCAGACAGGGGCAACTCCAAGAGACCCAGTACTTC.

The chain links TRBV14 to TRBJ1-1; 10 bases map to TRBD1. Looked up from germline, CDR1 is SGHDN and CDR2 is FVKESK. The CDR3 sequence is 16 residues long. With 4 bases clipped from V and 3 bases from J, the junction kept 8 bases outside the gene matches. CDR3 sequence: CASSPRTGGFHTEAFF. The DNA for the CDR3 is TGTGCCAGCAGCCCTCGGACAGGGGGTTTCCACACTGAAGCTTTCTTT.

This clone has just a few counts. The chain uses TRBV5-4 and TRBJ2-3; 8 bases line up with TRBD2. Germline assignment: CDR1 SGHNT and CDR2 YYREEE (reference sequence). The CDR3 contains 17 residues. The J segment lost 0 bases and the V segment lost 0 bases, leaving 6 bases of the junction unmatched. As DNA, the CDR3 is TGTGCCAGCAGCTTGGCCAAGCTAGCGGGTAGCACAGATACGCAGTATTTT. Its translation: CASSLAKLAGSTDTQYF.

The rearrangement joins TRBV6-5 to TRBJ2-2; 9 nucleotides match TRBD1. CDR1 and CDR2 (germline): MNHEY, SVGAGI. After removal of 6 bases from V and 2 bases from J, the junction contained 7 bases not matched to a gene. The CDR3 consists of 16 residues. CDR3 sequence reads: CASSYGGQGNTGELFF. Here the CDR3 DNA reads TGTGCCAGCAGCTACGGGGGACAGGGTAACACCGGGGAGCTGTTTTTT.

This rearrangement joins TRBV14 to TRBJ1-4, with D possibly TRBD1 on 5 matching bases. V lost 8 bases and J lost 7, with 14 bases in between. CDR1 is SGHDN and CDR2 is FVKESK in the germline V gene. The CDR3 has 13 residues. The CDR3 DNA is TGTGCCAGCGCTGGGACCCGGGGTGAAAAACTGTTTTTT. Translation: CASAGTRGEKLFF.

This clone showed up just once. The CDR3 DNA follows: TGTGCCAGCAGCACTCCAAAGACAGGCCCCACAGATACGCAGTATTTT. Translation gives CASSTPKTGPTDTQYF. The chain links TRBV11-1 to TRBJ2-3; perhaps TRBD1 as D (6 bases). V was shortened by 5 bases and J by 2 bases, with 17 bases between the two germline ends. CDR3 size: 16 residues. Germline CDR1 and CDR2: SGHAT and FQDESV (reference sequence).

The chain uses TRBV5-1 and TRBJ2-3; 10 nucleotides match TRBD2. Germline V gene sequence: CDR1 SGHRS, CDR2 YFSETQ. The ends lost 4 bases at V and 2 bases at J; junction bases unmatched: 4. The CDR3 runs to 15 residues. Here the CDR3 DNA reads TGCGCCAGCAGCCCTAGCGGGGGAGACACAGATACGCAGTATTTT. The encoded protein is CASSPSGGDTDTQYF.

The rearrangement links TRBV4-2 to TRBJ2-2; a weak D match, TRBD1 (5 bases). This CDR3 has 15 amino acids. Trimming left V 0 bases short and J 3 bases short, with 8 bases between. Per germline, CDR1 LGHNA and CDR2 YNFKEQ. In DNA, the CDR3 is TGTGCCAGCAGCCAAGAGTTAGGGGACACCGGGGAGCTGTTTTTT. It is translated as CASSQELGDTGELFF.

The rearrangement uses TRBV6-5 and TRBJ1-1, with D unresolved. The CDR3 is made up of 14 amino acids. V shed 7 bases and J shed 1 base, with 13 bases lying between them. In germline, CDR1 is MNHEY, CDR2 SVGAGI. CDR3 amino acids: CASTPGRSNTEAFF. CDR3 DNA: TGTGCCAGCACCCCGGGAAGGTCGAACACTGAAGCTTTCTTT.

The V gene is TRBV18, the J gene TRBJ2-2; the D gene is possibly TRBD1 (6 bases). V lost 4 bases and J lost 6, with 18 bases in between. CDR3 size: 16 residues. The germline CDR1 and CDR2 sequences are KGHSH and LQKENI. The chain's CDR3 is CASSLRQAKVAGELFF. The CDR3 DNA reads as TGTGCCAGCTCACTACGACAGGCCAAGGTCGCCGGGGAGCTGTTTTTT.

CDR3 nucleotides: TGTGCCAGCAGCTCCTCGACAGGGGGGGACAATGAGCAGTTCTTC. Amino acids: CASSSSTGGDNEQFF. The chain combines TRBV7-3 with TRBJ2-1, with 9 bases lining up with TRBD1. Germline lookup yields CDR1 SGHTA and CDR2 FQGTGA. The CDR3 has 15 amino acids. The ends lost 4 bases at V and 5 bases at J; junction bases unmatched: 6.

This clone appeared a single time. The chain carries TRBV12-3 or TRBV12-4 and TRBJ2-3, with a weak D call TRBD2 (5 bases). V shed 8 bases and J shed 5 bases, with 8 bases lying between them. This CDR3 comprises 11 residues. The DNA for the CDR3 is TGTGCCAGCGGTGGACTAGATACGCAGTATTTT. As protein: CASGGLDTQYF.

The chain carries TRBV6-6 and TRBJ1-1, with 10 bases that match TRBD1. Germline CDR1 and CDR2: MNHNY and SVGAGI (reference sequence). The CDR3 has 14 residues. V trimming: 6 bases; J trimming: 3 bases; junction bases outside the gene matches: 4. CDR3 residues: CASRMDRGDTEAFF. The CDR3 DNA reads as TGTGCCAGCAGAATGGACAGGGGGGACACTGAAGCTTTCTTT.

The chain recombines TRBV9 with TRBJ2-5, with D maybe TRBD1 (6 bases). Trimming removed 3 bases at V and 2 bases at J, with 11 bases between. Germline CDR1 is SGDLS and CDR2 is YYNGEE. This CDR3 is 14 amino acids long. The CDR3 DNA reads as TGTGCCAGCAGCGGACAGGTCCGTCAAGAGACCCAGTACTTC. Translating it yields CASSGQVRQETQYF. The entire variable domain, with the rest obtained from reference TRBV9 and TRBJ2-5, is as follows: DSGVTQTPKHLITATGQRVTLRCSPRSGDLSVYWYQQSLDQGLQFLIQYYNGEERAKGNILERFSAQQFPDLHSELNLSSLELGDSALYFCASSGQVRQETQYFGPGTRLLVL.

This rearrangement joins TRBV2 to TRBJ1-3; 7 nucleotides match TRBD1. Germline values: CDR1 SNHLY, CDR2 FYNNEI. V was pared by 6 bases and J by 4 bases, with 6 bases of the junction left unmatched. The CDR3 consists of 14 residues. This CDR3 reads CASSREGAGNTIYF. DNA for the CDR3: TGTGCCAGCAGCAGGGAGGGGGCCGGAAACACCATATATTTT. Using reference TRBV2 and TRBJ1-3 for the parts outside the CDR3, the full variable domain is EPEVTQTPSHQVTQMGQEVILRCVPISNHLYFYWYRQILGQKVEFLVSFYNNEISEKSEIFDDQFSVERPDGSNFTLKIRSTKLEDSAMYFCASSREGAGNTIYFGEGSWLTVV.

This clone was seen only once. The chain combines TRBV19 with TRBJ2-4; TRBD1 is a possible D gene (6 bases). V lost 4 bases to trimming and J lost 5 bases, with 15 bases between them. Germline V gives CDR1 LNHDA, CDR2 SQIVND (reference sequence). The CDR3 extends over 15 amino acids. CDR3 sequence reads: CASSNWNRDQNIQYF. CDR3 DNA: TGTGCCAGTAGTAACTGGAACAGGGACCAAAACATTCAGTACTTC.

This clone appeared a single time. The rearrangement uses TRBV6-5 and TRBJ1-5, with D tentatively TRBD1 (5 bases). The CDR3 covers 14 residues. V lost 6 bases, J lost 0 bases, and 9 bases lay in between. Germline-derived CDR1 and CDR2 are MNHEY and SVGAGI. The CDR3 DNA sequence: TGTGCCAGCAGCCCCAGGGATAGCAATCAGCCCCAGCATTTT. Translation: CASSPRDSNQPQHF.

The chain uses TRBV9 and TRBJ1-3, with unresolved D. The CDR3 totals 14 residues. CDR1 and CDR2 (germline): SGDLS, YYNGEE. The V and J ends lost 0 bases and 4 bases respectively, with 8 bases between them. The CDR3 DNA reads TGTGCCAGCAGCGTAGGGAGCCAGGGAAACACCATATATTTT. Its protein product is CASSVGSQGNTIYF.

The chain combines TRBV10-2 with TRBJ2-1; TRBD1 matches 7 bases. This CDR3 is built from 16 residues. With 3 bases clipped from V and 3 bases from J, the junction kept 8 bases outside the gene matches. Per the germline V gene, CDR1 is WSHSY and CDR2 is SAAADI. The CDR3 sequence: CASSDYRTGLYNEQFF. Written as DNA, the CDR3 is TGCGCCAGCAGTGACTACCGGACAGGACTCTACAATGAGCAGTTCTTC.

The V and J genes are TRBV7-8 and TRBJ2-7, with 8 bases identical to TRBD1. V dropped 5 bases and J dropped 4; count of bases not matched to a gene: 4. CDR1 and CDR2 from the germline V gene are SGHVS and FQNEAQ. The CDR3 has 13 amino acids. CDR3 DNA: TGTGCCAGCAGCCCGGACAGGGCGTACGAGCAGTACTTC. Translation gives CASSPDRAYEQYF.

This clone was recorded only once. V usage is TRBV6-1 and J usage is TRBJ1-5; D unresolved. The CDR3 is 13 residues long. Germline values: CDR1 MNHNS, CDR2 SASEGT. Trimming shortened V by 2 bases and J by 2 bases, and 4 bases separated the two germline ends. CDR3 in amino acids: CASSESRNQPQHF. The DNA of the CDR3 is TGTGCCAGCAGTGAATCCCGCAATCAGCCCCAGCATTTT.

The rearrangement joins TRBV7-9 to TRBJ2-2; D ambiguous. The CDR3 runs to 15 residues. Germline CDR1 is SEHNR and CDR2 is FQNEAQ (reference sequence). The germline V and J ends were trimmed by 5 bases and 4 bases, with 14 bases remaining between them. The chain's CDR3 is CASSLLVAGTGELFF. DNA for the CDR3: TGTGCCAGCAGCCTCTTAGTGGCAGGCACCGGGGAGCTGTTTTTT.